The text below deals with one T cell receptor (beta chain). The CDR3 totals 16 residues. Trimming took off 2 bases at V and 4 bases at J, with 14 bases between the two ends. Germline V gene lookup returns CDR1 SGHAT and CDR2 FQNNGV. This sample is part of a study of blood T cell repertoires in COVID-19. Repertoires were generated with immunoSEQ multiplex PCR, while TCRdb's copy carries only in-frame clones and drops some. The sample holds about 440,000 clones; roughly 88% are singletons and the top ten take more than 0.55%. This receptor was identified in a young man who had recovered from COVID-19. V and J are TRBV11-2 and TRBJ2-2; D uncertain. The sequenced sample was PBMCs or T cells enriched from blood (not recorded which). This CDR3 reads CASSLLGTPGTGELFF. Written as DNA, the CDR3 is TGTGCCAGCAGCTTATTAGGCACCCCGGGCACCGGGGAGCTGTTTTTT.